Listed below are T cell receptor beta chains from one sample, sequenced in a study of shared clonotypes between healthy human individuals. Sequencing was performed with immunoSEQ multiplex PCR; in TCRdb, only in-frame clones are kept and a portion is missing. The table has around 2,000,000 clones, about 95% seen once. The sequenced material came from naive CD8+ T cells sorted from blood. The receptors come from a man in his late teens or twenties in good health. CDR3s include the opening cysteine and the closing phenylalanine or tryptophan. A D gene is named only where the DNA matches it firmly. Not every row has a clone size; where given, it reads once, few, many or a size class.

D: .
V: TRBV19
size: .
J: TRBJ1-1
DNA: TGTGCCAGTAGTATATTATCTGGCAGAATGAACACTGAAGCTTTCTTT
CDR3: CASSILSGRMNTEAFF

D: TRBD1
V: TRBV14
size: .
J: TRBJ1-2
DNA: TGTGCCAGCAGCCAAGTCGGGACAGCCCACTATGGCTACACCTTC
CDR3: CASSQVGTAHYGYTF

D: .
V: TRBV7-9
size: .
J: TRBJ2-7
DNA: TGTGCCAGCAGCCAAAGGGGACTCCTGGGCGAGCAGTACTTC
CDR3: CASSQRGLLGEQYF

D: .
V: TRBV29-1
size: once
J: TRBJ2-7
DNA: TGCAGCGTTGAAGATCGACAGATTTCCTACGAGCAGTACTTC
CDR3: CSVEDRQISYEQYF

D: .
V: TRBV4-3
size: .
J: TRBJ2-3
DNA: TGCGCCAGCAGCCAAGATCTCGGGGAAGATACGCAGTATTTT
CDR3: CASSQDLGEDTQYF

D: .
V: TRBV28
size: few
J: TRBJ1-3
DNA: TGTGCCAGCAGCCCGGTTATAGGGCAAGGAAACACCATATATTTT
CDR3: CASSPVIGQGNTIYF

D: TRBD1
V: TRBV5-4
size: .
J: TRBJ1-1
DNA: TGTGCCAGCAGCTTGGGGACAGGCGGTTGGAACACTGAAGCTTTCTTT
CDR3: CASSLGTGGWNTEAFF

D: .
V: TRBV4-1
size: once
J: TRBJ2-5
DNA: TGCGCCAGCAGCCAAGTGTTCGGGGGCGAGACCCAGTACTTC
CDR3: CASSQVFGGETQYF

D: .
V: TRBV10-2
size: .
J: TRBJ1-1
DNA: TGCGCCAGCAGGCAGGGCGCTGAAGCTTTCTTT
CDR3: CASRQGAEAFF

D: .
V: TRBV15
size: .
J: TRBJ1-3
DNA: TGTGCCACCAGCAGAGAAGTTACCTCCGGAAACACCATATATTTT
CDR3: CATSREVTSGNTIYF

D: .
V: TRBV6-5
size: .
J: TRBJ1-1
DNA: TGTGCCAGCAGCCCGACCGCGATGAACACTGAAGCTTTCTTT
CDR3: CASSPTAMNTEAFF

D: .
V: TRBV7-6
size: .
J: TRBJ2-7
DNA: TGTGCCAGCAGCTTGGCAGGGGTTCACGAGCAGTACTTC
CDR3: CASSLAGVHEQYF

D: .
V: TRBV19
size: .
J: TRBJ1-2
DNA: TGTGCCAGTAGTATAGTAGGAGGGGACCCTAACTATGGCTACACCTTC
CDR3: CASSIVGGDPNYGYTF

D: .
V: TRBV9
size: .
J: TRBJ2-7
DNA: TGTGCCAGCAGCGTAGCTTCCGACGGTGACTACGAGCAGTACTTC
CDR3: CASSVASDGDYEQYF

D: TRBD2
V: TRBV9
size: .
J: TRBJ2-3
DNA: TGTGCCAGCAGCGCCGCACTAGCGGGAGGTTCAGATACGCAGTATTTT
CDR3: CASSAALAGGSDTQYF

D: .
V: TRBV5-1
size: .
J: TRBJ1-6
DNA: TGCGCCAGCAGCTTGGCCGAACATGGTAATTCACCCCTCCACTTT
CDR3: CASSLAEHGNSPLHF

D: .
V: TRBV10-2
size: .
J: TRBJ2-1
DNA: TGCGCCAGCAGTGAGTCGACCCTACCGACAGCTGATGAGCAGTTCTTC
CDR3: CASSESTLPTADEQFF

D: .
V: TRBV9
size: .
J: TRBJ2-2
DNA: TGTGCCAGCAGTCACGGGTGGGCCGGGGAGCTGTTTTTT
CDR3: CASSHGWAGELFF

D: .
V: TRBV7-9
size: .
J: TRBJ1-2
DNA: TGTGCCAGCAGCGCGGGGGCGGTAAACTATGGCTACACCTTC
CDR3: CASSAGAVNYGYTF

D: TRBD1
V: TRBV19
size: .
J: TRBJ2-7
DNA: TGTGCCAGTAGCCTATCGAGGACAGGGCGAGTCTACGAGCAGTACTTC
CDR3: CASSLSRTGRVYEQYF

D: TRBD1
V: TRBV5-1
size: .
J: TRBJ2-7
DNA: TGCGCCAGCAGCTCGGGACAGGGGGCGTTATACGAGCAGTACTTC
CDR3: CASSSGQGALYEQYF

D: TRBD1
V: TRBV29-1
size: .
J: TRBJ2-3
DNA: TGCAGCGTTGCGACAGGGCTCATAGATACGCAGTATTTT
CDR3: CSVATGLIDTQYF

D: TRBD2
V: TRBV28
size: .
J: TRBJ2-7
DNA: TGTGCCAGCAGTCCTCTAAGCGGGGGCACGAGCTCCTACGAGCAGTACTTC
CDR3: CASSPLSGGTSSYEQYF

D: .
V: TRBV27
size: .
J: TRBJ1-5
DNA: TGTGCCAGCAGTTTACGCGGAGGGTATCAGCCCCAGCATTTT
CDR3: CASSLRGGYQPQHF

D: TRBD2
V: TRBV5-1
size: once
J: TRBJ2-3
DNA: TGCGCCAGCAGCTGGGGACTAGCGGGAGGAGATACGCAGTATTTT
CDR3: CASSWGLAGGDTQYF

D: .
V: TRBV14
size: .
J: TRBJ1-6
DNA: TGTGCCAGCAGCGTAGCGGAGTCCAACCGGTATAATTCACCCCTCCACTTT
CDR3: CASSVAESNRYNSPLHF

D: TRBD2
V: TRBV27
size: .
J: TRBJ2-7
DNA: TGTGCCAGCAGTTTAGCGGGAGCCTCCGAGCAGTACTTC
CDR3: CASSLAGASEQYF

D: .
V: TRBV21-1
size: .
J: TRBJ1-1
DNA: TGTGCCAGCAGCAAAGTTCCGCGAGCCAAGAACACTGAAGCTTTCTTT
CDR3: CASSKVPRAKNTEAFF

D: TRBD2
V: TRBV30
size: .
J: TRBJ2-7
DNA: TGTGCCTGGGCGGCGAGGGAGGGGCCGGGCGAGCAGTACTTC
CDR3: CAWAAREGPGEQYF

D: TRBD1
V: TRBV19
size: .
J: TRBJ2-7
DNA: TGTGCCACTGGAGGTGGGGGACAGCTTTACGAGCAGTACTTC
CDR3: CATGGGGQLYEQYF

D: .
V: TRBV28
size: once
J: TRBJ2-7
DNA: TGTGCCAGCAGCATGACAAGATACGAGCAGTACTTC
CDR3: CASSMTRYEQYF

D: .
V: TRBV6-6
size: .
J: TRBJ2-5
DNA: TGTGCCAGCACGAAGGCAGGTCAAGAGACCCAGTACTTC
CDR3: CASTKAGQETQYF

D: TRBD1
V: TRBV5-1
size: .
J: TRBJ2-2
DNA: TGCGCCAGCAGCTGGAACCGAGGGGACAGCCTAGAACCCGGGGAGCTGTTTTTT
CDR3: CASSWNRGDSLEPGELFF

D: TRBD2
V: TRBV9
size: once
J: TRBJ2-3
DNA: TGTGCCAGCAGCGTAGAGGGCGGGAGGACAGATACGCAGTATTTT
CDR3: CASSVEGGRTDTQYF

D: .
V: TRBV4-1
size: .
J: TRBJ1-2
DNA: TGCGCCAGCAGCACCCTCCACGGGGGGAACTATGGCTACACCTTC
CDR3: CASSTLHGGNYGYTF

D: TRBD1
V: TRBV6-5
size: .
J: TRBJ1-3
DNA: TGTGCCAGCAGTTCCGACAGGGGGCTAATGAACACCATATATTTT
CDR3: CASSSDRGLMNTIYF

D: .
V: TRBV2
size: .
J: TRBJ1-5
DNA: TGTGCCAGCAGTGAAGGTGACAGCTATAGCAATCAGCCCCAGCATTTT
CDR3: CASSEGDSYSNQPQHF

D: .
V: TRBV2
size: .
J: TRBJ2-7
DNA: TGTGCCAGCACAGAGTACGAGCAGTACTTC
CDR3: CASTEYEQYF

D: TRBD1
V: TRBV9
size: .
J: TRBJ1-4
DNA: TGTGCCAGCAGCGTGACAGGGGTGGAGAATGAAAAACTGTTTTTT
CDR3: CASSVTGVENEKLFF

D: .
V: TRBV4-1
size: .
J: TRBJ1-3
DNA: TGCGCCAGCAGCCAAGAAGCCTCTCACTCTGGAAACACCATATATTTT
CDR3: CASSQEASHSGNTIYF

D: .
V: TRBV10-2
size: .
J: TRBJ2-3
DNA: TGCGCCAGCAGTGACAGAGGGGGCACAGATACGCAGTATTTT
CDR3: CASSDRGGTDTQYF

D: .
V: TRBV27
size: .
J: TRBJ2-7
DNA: TGTGCCAGCAGCTCACGCTACGAGCAGTACTTC
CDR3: CASSSRYEQYF

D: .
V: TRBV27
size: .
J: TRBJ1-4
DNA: TGTGCCAGCAGTTTTGGGATAACTAATGAAAAACTGTTTTTT
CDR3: CASSFGITNEKLFF

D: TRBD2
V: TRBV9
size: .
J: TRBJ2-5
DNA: TGTGCCAGCAGCCCTGGACTAGCGGGTCTCCAAGAGACCCAGTACTTC
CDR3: CASSPGLAGLQETQYF

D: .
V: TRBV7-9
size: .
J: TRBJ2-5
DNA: TGTGCCAGCAGCGATCTAGCAGGGGTACAAGAGACCCAGTACTTC
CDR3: CASSDLAGVQETQYF

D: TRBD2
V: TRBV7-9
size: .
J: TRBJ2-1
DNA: TGTGCCAGCAGCTTACTAGCGGGAGTTCATGAGCAGTTCTTC
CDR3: CASSLLAGVHEQFF

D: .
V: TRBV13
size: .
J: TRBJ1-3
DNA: TGTGCCAGCTCCAGAGGGTCTGGAAACACCATATATTTT
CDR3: CASSRGSGNTIYF

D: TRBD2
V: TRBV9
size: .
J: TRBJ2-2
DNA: TGTGCCAGCTCGGGGGGACACACCGGGGAGCTGTTTTTT
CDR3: CASSGGHTGELFF

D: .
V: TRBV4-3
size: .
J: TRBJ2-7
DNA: TGCGCCAGCAGCCAAGACCCGGCGGAGGGGGAAGGCTACGAGCAGTACTTC
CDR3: CASSQDPAEGEGYEQYF

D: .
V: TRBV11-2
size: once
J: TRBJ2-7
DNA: TGTGCCAGCAGCTTAGATCCGGTCGTGAGCTCCTACGAGCAGTACTTC
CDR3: CASSLDPVVSSYEQYF

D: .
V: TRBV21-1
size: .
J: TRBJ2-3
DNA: TGTGCCAGCAGCCCCCCTATGGGAGATACGCAGTATTTT
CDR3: CASSPPMGDTQYF